The rows below give T cell receptor beta chains drawn from one sample of a study of blood T cell repertoires in COVID-19. Produced via immunoSEQ multiplex PCR; TCRdb's table is partial and in-frame only. The sample includes about 87,000 clones, about 86% of them seen just once. Sequencing was performed on peripheral blood. The receptors stem from a woman in her sixties or seventies with acute or convalescent COVID-19. CDR3s include the opening cysteine and the closing phenylalanine or tryptophan. The order of the fields is V gene, CDR3 length, D gene, clone size, J gene, CDR3 protein, CDR3 DNA. The D gene is left open where the match is weak. Only some rows state a clone size, as once, few, many or a class for expanded clones.

>TRBV5-1|15|.|.|TRBJ1-2
CASSLGQGIGYGYTF
TGCGCCAGCAGCTTGGGTCAGGGAATCGGCTATGGCTACACCTTC
>TRBV29-1|12|TRBD1|few|TRBJ1-4
CSVAQGGEKLFF
TGCAGCGTTGCACAGGGGGGTGAAAAACTGTTTTTT
>TRBV6-5|14|.|.|TRBJ1-3
CASNALGSGNTIYF
TGTGCCAGCAACGCTCTCGGCTCTGGAAACACCATATATTTT
>TRBV24-1|14|.|.|TRBJ1-1
CATSDLRGYTEAFF
TGTGCCACCAGTGATTTGAGGGGGTACACTGAAGCTTTCTTT
>TRBV9|15|.|.|TRBJ1-2
CASSVFGGENYGYTF
TGTGCCAGCAGCGTATTCGGGGGGGAAAACTATGGCTACACCTTC
>TRBV7-2|15|.|few|TRBJ1-1
CASSAWDTSNTEAFF
TGTGCCAGCAGCGCCTGGGACACTTCAAACACTGAAGCTTTCTTT
>TRBV4-1|18|TRBD2|few|TRBJ2-3
CASSQHQRLAGFTDTQYF
TGCGCCAGCAGCCAGCACCAACGACTAGCGGGGTTCACAGATACGCAGTATTTT
>TRBV11-2|16|TRBD1|few|TRBJ1-6
CASSGQGGNVRSPLHF
TGTGCCAGCAGCGGACAGGGGGGCAACGTGCGTTCACCCCTCCACTTT
>TRBV6-5|13|.|.|TRBJ1-1
CASSYQGLTEAFF
TGTGCCAGCAGTTATCAGGGTCTCACTGAAGCTTTCTTT
>TRBV29-1|10|TRBD1|.|TRBJ2-1
CSGGTEEQFF
TGCAGCGGGGGGACAGAAGAGCAGTTCTTC
>TRBV3-1/TRBV3-2|13|.|.|TRBJ1-5
CASSQDMWGEEHF
TGTGCCAGCAGCCAAGATATGTGGGGGGAGGAGCATTTT
>TRBV7-2|14|TRBD1|.|TRBJ1-1
CASSSKTGYTEAFF
TGTGCCAGCAGCTCAAAGACAGGGTATACTGAAGCTTTCTTT
>TRBV2|15|TRBD2|.|TRBJ2-7
CASSEGSGPSYEQYF
TGTGCCAGCAGTGAGGGTAGCGGGCCCTCCTACGAGCAGTACTTC
>TRBV5-8|16|.|once|TRBJ2-7
CASSFLVGPQSYEQYF
TGTGCCAGCAGCTTCCTGGTGGGCCCACAATCCTACGAGCAGTACTTC
>TRBV5-6|15|.|.|TRBJ1-2
CASSLRGTLGYGYTF
TGTGCCAGCAGCCTACGGGGTACCTTGGGCTATGGCTACACCTTC
>TRBV7-2|15|TRBD2|.|TRBJ2-1
CASSSGSGGYNEQFF
TGTGCCAGCAGCTCAGGGTCGGGGGGGTACAATGAGCAGTTCTTC
>TRBV5-1|14|TRBD1|.|TRBJ1-5
CASSLTGEGQPQHF
TGCGCCAGCAGCCTGACAGGGGAAGGGCAGCCCCAGCATTTT
>TRBV6-2/TRBV6-3|14|TRBD1|.|TRBJ1-2
CASSDLDRERGYTF
TGTGCCAGCAGCGATTTAGACAGGGAGCGTGGCTACACCTTC
>TRBV19|15|TRBD2|.|TRBJ2-3
CASSLLAGGTDTQYF
TGTGCCAGTAGTTTACTAGCGGGGGGAACAGATACGCAGTATTTT
>TRBV5-8|14|.|.|TRBJ1-6
CASSLQGKTSPLHF
TGTGCCAGCAGCTTGCAGGGAAAAACTTCACCCCTCCACTTT
>TRBV5-5|16|.|.|TRBJ2-2
CASSQGGTLGPGELFF
TGTGCCAGCAGCCAGGGTGGGACTCTCGGCCCCGGGGAGCTGTTTTTT
>TRBV7-9|13|TRBD1|.|TRBJ1-2
CASSLATGVGYTF
TGTGCCAGCAGCTTAGCGACAGGGGTTGGCTACACCTTC
>TRBV5-1|15|.|.|TRBJ1-1
CASSLAGQGNTEAFF
TGCGCCAGCAGCTTGGCTGGGCAGGGCAACACTGAAGCTTTCTTT
>TRBV25-1|15|.|.|TRBJ1-2
CASSPGGPRNYGYTF
TGTGCCAGCAGCCCGGGGGGACCACGAAACTATGGCTACACCTTC
>TRBV10-1|16|TRBD2|.|TRBJ2-5
CASSTGTSGSGETQYF
TGCGCCAGCAGTACCGGGACTAGCGGGAGTGGGGAGACCCAGTACTTC
>TRBV6-2/TRBV6-3|15|TRBD1|.|TRBJ2-7
CASSSPTGSSYEQYF
TGTGCCAGCAGCTCACCGACAGGGAGCTCCTACGAGCAGTACTTC
>TRBV6-5|14|.|.|TRBJ1-1
CASRLTAEEGEAFF
TGTGCCAGCAGACTCACCGCGGAAGAAGGTGAAGCTTTCTTT
>TRBV5-4|15|.|once|TRBJ1-5
CASSAGGGQNQPQHF
TGTGCCAGCAGCGCCGGGGGGGGCCAGAATCAGCCCCAGCATTTT
>TRBV2|15|TRBD2|.|TRBJ2-3
CASSGRRGVTDTQYF
TGTGCCAGCAGTGGTCGGCGGGGGGTCACAGATACGCAGTATTTT
>TRBV6-5|13|.|once|TRBJ1-5
CASSYGFGQPQHF
TGTGCCAGCAGTTACGGCTTTGGTCAGCCCCAGCATTTT
>TRBV7-2|14|.|.|TRBJ1-1
CASSVQTGNTEAFF
TGTGCCAGCAGCGTACAAACAGGGAACACTGAAGCTTTCTTT
>TRBV11-3|15|.|.|TRBJ1-6
CASSLSRSYNSPLHF
TGTGCCAGCAGCTTGAGCCGCTCCTATAATTCACCCCTCCACTTT
>TRBV3-1/TRBV3-2|14|.|.|TRBJ1-1
CASSTSTERNEAFF
TGTGCCAGCAGCACTTCGACAGAACGGAATGAAGCTTTCTTT
>TRBV2|15|TRBD2|.|TRBJ2-3
CASGGGGGAPDTQYF
TGTGCCAGCGGGGGGGGCGGGGGGGCCCCAGATACGCAGTATTTT
>TRBV5-4|14|.|.|TRBJ2-7
CASSLVGADYEQYF
TGTGCCAGCAGCTTGGTGGGCGCAGACTACGAGCAGTACTTC
>TRBV9|12|.|.|TRBJ2-1
CASSGGGPRQFF
TGTGCCAGCAGCGGGGGCGGCCCCAGACAGTTCTTC
>TRBV4-2|14|.|.|TRBJ1-1
CASSQFDRVTEAFF
TGTGCCAGCAGCCAATTCGACAGAGTCACTGAAGCTTTCTTT
>TRBV11-2|14|.|few|TRBJ1-5
CASSFERGNQPQHF
TGTGCCAGCAGCTTCGAGCGTGGGAATCAGCCCCAGCATTTT
>TRBV9|12|.|.|TRBJ2-3
CASSASTDTQYF
TGTGCCAGCAGCGCTAGCACAGATACGCAGTATTTT
>TRBV2|12|TRBD1|.|TRBJ1-4
CAGTGQSEKLFF
TGTGCCGGCACGGGACAGAGTGAAAAACTGTTTTTT
>TRBV7-8|15|.|.|TRBJ1-5
CASSLVRGGDQPQHF
TGTGCCAGCAGCTTAGTTAGGGGGGGAGATCAGCCCCAGCATTTT
>TRBV6-5|13|.|few|TRBJ1-2
CASSYGQIYGYTF
TGTGCCAGCAGTTACGGGCAGATCTATGGCTACACCTTC